A few counts support the clone carrying this TCR beta chain. Its cognate antigen is unknown. These data are taken from a study of response to subunit inactivated influenza vaccine. TCRdb redid the calling of the RT-PCR reads with MiXCR, one entry per CDR3 protein. The sample has 860,000 or so distinct CDR3 sequences; around 20% are singletons. Notes on the study in general: There was a suggestion from the authors that each seasonal influenza vaccination recruits few new T cells.

CDR1 SGHTA and CDR2 FQGNSA come from the germline V gene. There are 14 residues in the CDR3. Trimming shortened V by 3 bases and J by 5 bases, and 14 bases separated the two germline ends. The sequence was obtained from a man aged 45 to 65 who received an inactivated influenza vaccine. The chain employs TRBV7-2 and TRBJ2-7, with TRBD2 as a possible D gene (6 bases). The input for sequencing was PBMCs from blood, taken more than 4 days after vaccination. CDR3 protein: CASSFREWYDEQYF. In DNA, the CDR3 is TGTGCCAGCAGCTTTCGGGAGTGGTACGACGAGCAGTACTTC.